This section outlines one T cell receptor beta chain sequence together with its context. Its antigen is not identified. A much larger clone sits a single nucleotide away, making a read error possible. With a J-beta primer mix and a sample-barcoded 5' primer, a second PCR ran about 6 to 11 cycles. Every sample gave at least 2.5 million paired-end reads containing CDR3. TCRdb ran MiXCR on the 5' RACE reads and lists one entry per CDR3 protein. In the table there are over 600,000 distinct CDR3 sequences, roughly 46% of which are singletons. The trim removed 4 bases at V and 4 bases at J, leaving 5 bases unmatched. The CDR3 spans 14 residues. Germline CDR1 and CDR2: SGHDN and FVKESK. The sample comes from a study of blood T cells in healthy people across ages. General study results and limits: Since the PBMCs were unsorted, naive and antigen-experienced cells could not be conclusively compared.

Those donating, healthy Caucasian individuals from Russia, were aged roughly 6 to 90. The origin of this receptor is an elderly man in good health. V and J are TRBV14 and TRBJ2-3; TRBD2 agrees at 7 bases. Sample: blood. CDR3 coding DNA: TGTGCCAGCAGCCCCGCCGGGAGGTCAGATACGCAGTATTTT. Amino acids: CASSPAGRSDTQYF.